This TCR beta chain was sequenced in a study of shared clonotypes between healthy human individuals. TCRdb's table, derived via immunoSEQ multiplex PCR, lists solely in-frame clones and lacks some. In the table there are some 1.4 million clones, about 96% of which are singletons. Germline lookup yields CDR1 MNHNY and CDR2 SVGAGI (reference sequence). After removal of 4 bases from V and 5 bases from J, the junction contained 8 bases not matched to a gene. The CDR3 is 15 amino acids. V is TRBV6-6 and J is TRBJ2-1; 7 bases map to TRBD2. Sequencing was performed on naive CD4+ T cells sorted from blood. Subset of the sample: CD45RA+ positively selected. The TCR sequence derives from a man aged 30 to 39 in good health. The chain's CDR3 is CASSSTSGKDNEQFF. CDR3 coding DNA: TGTGCCAGCAGTTCAACCAGCGGGAAAGACAATGAGCAGTTCTTC.